This is a list of T cell receptor beta chains from one sample in a study of blood T cell repertoires in COVID-19. Libraries were prepared by immunoSEQ multiplex PCR; TCRdb keeps only in-frame clonotypes and omits some of them. In the table there are over 300,000 clones, 70% to 90% of which are singletons. Sequences were obtained from PBMCs or T cells enriched from blood (not recorded which). The receptors here all came from a woman between 25 and 40 years old who had recovered from COVID-19. The CDR3 runs from the conserved cysteine through the conserved F or W. A D gene is named only where the DNA matches it firmly. Some rows have no size entry. The others give once, few or many, or a class for an expanded clone.

V gene: TRBV5-1
clone size: .
J gene: TRBJ2-7
D gene: TRBD1
CDR3 protein: CASSETGGPYEQYF
CDR3 DNA: TGCGCCAGCAGCGAGACAGGGGGCCCCTACGAGCAGTACTTC

V gene: TRBV18
clone size: .
J gene: TRBJ2-3
D gene: TRBD1
CDR3 protein: CASSPPGTGGDTQYF
CDR3 DNA: TGTGCCAGCTCACCTCCCGGGACAGGGGGAGATACGCAGTATTTT

V gene: TRBV18
clone size: .
J gene: TRBJ2-3
D gene: .
CDR3 protein: CASSLRTPSTDTQYF
CDR3 DNA: TGTGCCAGCTCACTGAGGACACCAAGCACAGATACGCAGTATTTT

V gene: TRBV5-6
clone size: .
J gene: TRBJ1-5
D gene: .
CDR3 protein: CASSSGTNTGNQPQHF
CDR3 DNA: TGTGCCAGCAGCTCAGGGACAAACACGGGCAATCAGCCCCAGCATTTT

V gene: TRBV2
clone size: .
J gene: TRBJ1-5
D gene: .
CDR3 protein: CASSLAPPGNQPQHF
CDR3 DNA: TGTGCCAGCAGCCTAGCCCCCCCGGGCAATCAGCCCCAGCATTTT

V gene: TRBV6-2/TRBV6-3
clone size: once
J gene: TRBJ2-5
D gene: .
CDR3 protein: CASSYLGGTQYF
CDR3 DNA: TGTGCCAGCAGTTACCTGGGAGGGACCCAGTACTTC

V gene: TRBV4-3
clone size: .
J gene: TRBJ2-1
D gene: TRBD1
CDR3 protein: CASSSNSGGAYNEQFF
CDR3 DNA: TGCGCCAGCAGTTCAAATTCAGGGGGCGCCTACAATGAGCAGTTCTTC

V gene: TRBV3-1/TRBV3-2
clone size: few
J gene: TRBJ1-5
D gene: .
CDR3 protein: CASSQRQGQPQHF
CDR3 DNA: TGTGCCAGCAGCCAACGCCAGGGTCAGCCCCAGCATTTT

V gene: TRBV29-1
clone size: .
J gene: TRBJ1-2
D gene: .
CDR3 protein: CSVDSDYGYTF
CDR3 DNA: TGCAGCGTAGACTCAGACTATGGCTACACCTTC

V gene: TRBV7-2
clone size: .
J gene: TRBJ1-2
D gene: .
CDR3 protein: CASSQSGDYYGYTF
CDR3 DNA: TGTGCCAGCAGCCAAAGCGGGGATTACTATGGCTACACCTTC

V gene: TRBV9
clone size: .
J gene: TRBJ2-7
D gene: .
CDR3 protein: CASSVSPTPYEQYF
CDR3 DNA: TGTGCCAGCAGCGTCTCACCTACCCCCTACGAGCAGTACTTC

V gene: TRBV6-2/TRBV6-3
clone size: .
J gene: TRBJ1-2
D gene: TRBD1
CDR3 protein: CASSRQGAGYGYTF
CDR3 DNA: TGTGCCAGCAGCAGACAGGGGGCGGGCTATGGCTACACCTTC

V gene: TRBV2
clone size: .
J gene: TRBJ1-1
D gene: .
CDR3 protein: CAKQVRMNTEAFF
CDR3 DNA: TGTGCCAAACAGGTGCGGATGAACACTGAAGCTTTCTTT

V gene: TRBV30
clone size: .
J gene: TRBJ2-7
D gene: .
CDR3 protein: CAWRDGGSEQYF
CDR3 DNA: TGTGCCTGGAGGGACGGGGGTAGCGAGCAGTACTTC

V gene: TRBV5-1
clone size: .
J gene: TRBJ1-1
D gene: TRBD1
CDR3 protein: CASSLQGAKDTEAFF
CDR3 DNA: TGCGCCAGCAGCTTACAGGGGGCGAAGGACACTGAAGCTTTCTTT

V gene: TRBV7-3
clone size: .
J gene: TRBJ1-6
D gene: .
CDR3 protein: CASSHGGNYNSPLHF
CDR3 DNA: TGTGCCAGCAGCCATGGGGGGAATTATAATTCACCCCTCCACTTT

V gene: TRBV14
clone size: .
J gene: TRBJ2-7
D gene: TRBD1
CDR3 protein: CASSQDWDSYEQYF
CDR3 DNA: TGTGCCAGCAGCCAAGATTGGGACAGCTACGAGCAGTACTTC

V gene: TRBV27
clone size: few
J gene: TRBJ2-7
D gene: TRBD2
CDR3 protein: CASSSKLAGGREQYF
CDR3 DNA: TGTGCCAGCAGTTCAAAACTAGCGGGGGGGCGCGAGCAGTACTTC

V gene: TRBV11-2
clone size: .
J gene: TRBJ1-1
D gene: TRBD1
CDR3 protein: CASRAIRGRTEAFF
CDR3 DNA: TGTGCCAGCAGAGCTATCAGGGGGAGAACTGAAGCTTTCTTT

V gene: TRBV21-1
clone size: .
J gene: TRBJ1-2
D gene: .
CDR3 protein: CASSNRRTRGYTF
CDR3 DNA: TGTGCCAGCAGCAATAGGAGGACGCGGGGCTACACCTTC

V gene: TRBV5-5
clone size: .
J gene: TRBJ1-2
D gene: TRBD1
CDR3 protein: CASSLSGSGQGLDGYTF
CDR3 DNA: TGTGCCAGCAGCTTGTCAGGATCGGGACAGGGGCTCGATGGCTACACCTTC

V gene: TRBV27
clone size: .
J gene: TRBJ1-2
D gene: .
CDR3 protein: CASSLFWGLGATF
CDR3 DNA: .

V gene: TRBV9
clone size: .
J gene: TRBJ2-1
D gene: TRBD2
CDR3 protein: CASSGGLAATYNEQFF
CDR3 DNA: TGTGCCAGCAGCGGGGGACTAGCAGCCACCTACAATGAGCAGTTCTTC

V gene: TRBV29-1
clone size: .
J gene: TRBJ2-1
D gene: TRBD1
CDR3 protein: CSVGQDSGYNEQFF
CDR3 DNA: TGCAGCGTGGGACAGGACTCCGGCTACAATGAGCAGTTCTTC

V gene: TRBV28
clone size: .
J gene: TRBJ1-5
D gene: .
CDR3 protein: CASSTDPLQPQHF
CDR3 DNA: TGTGCCAGCAGTACAGATCCTCTCCAGCCCCAGCATTTT

V gene: TRBV30
clone size: .
J gene: TRBJ2-7
D gene: .
CDR3 protein: CAWRLKGGGPTGEQYF
CDR3 DNA: TGTGCCTGGAGGCTAAAGGGAGGCGGACCTACGGGCGAGCAGTACTTC

V gene: TRBV9
clone size: .
J gene: TRBJ2-6
D gene: TRBD1
CDR3 protein: CASSGLTGAGANVLTF
CDR3 DNA: TGTGCCAGCAGCGGACTGACAGGGGCTGGGGCCAACGTCCTGACTTTC

V gene: TRBV27
clone size: .
J gene: TRBJ1-2
D gene: .
CDR3 protein: CASSTFPGTGTLGYTF
CDR3 DNA: TGTGCCAGCAGTACCTTCCCCGGGACTGGGACCCTTGGCTACACCTTC

V gene: TRBV5-4
clone size: .
J gene: TRBJ2-7
D gene: TRBD1
CDR3 protein: CASSRSPGQGIPEQYF
CDR3 DNA: TGTGCCAGCAGCCGATCCCCGGGACAGGGGATCCCCGAGCAGTACTTC

V gene: TRBV4-1
clone size: few
J gene: TRBJ2-2
D gene: .
CDR3 protein: CASSHRENTGELFF
CDR3 DNA: TGCGCCAGCAGCCACCGCGAGAACACCGGGGAGCTGTTTTTT

V gene: TRBV5-1
clone size: .
J gene: TRBJ2-1
D gene: TRBD2
CDR3 protein: CASGRGDSYNEQFF
CDR3 DNA: TGCGCCAGCGGGAGGGGCGACTCCTACAATGAGCAGTTCTTC

V gene: TRBV19
clone size: .
J gene: TRBJ1-3
D gene: .
CDR3 protein: CASSIDSARGNTIYF
CDR3 DNA: TGTGCCAGTAGTATTGACAGCGCACGTGGAAACACCATATATTTT

V gene: TRBV4-2
clone size: .
J gene: TRBJ1-4
D gene: .
CDR3 protein: CASSQEWEREKLFF
CDR3 DNA: TGTGCCAGCAGCCAAGAGTGGGAGAGGGAAAAACTGTTTTTT

V gene: TRBV19
clone size: .
J gene: TRBJ1-5
D gene: TRBD1
CDR3 protein: CASSSGWTGMSQPQHF
CDR3 DNA: TGTGCCAGTAGTTCAGGCTGGACAGGGATGAGTCAGCCCCAGCATTTT

V gene: TRBV19
clone size: .
J gene: TRBJ1-3
D gene: .
CDR3 protein: CASSMGSSSGNTIYF
CDR3 DNA: TGTGCCAGTAGTATGGGCAGCAGCTCTGGAAACACCATATATTTT